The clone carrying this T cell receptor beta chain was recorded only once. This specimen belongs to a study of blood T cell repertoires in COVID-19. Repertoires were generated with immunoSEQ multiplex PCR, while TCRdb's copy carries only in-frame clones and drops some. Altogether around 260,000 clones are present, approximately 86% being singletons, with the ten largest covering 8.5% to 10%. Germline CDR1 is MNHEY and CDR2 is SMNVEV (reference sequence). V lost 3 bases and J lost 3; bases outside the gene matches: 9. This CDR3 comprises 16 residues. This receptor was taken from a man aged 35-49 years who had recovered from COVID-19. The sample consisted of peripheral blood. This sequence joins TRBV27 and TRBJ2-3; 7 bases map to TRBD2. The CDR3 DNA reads TGTGCCAGCAGTTTGGGGCAGGGAGGGGTGACAGATACGCAGTATTTT. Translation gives CASSLGQGGVTDTQYF.